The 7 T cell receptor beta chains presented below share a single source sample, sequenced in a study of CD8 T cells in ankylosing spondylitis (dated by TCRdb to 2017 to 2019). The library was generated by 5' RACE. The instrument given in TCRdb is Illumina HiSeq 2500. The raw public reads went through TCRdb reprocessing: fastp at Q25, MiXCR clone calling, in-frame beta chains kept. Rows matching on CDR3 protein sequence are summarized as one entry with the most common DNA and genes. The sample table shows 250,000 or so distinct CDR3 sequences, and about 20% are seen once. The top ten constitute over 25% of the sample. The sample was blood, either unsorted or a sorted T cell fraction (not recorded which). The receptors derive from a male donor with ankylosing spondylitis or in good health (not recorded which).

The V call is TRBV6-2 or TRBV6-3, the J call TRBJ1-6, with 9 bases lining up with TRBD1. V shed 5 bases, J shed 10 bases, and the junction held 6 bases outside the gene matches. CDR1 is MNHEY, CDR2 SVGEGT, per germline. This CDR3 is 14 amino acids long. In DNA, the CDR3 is TGTGCCAGCAGTGGGGACAGGGCAAACTCACCCCTCCACTTT. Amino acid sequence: CASSGDRANSPLHF.

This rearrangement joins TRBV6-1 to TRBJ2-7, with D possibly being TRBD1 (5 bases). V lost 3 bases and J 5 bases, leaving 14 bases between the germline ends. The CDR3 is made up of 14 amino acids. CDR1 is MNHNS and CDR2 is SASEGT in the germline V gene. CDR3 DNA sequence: TGTGCCAGCAGTGATATGAGGTCCAGGGACGAGCAGTACTTC. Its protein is CASSDMRSRDEQYF.

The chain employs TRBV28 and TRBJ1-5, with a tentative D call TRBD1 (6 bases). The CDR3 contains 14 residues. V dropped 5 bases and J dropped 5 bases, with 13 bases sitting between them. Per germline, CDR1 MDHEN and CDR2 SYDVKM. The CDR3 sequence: CASSRQVGDQPQHF. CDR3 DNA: TGTGCCAGCAGTCGACAGGTGGGCGATCAGCCCCAGCATTTT.

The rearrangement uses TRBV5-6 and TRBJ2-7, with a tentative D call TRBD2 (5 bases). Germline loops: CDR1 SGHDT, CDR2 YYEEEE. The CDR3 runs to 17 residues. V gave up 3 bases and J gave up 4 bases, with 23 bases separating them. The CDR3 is CASSSLPRTPLEYEQYF. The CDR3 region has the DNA TGTGCCAGCAGCTCCCTTCCCAGGACTCCCTTAGAATACGAGCAGTACTTC.

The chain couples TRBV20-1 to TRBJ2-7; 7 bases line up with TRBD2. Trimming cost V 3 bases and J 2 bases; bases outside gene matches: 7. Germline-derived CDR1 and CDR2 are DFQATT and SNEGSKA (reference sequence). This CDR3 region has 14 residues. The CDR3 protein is CSASQREAPYEQYF. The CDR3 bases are TGCAGTGCTAGTCAGCGGGAAGCTCCCTACGAGCAGTACTTC.

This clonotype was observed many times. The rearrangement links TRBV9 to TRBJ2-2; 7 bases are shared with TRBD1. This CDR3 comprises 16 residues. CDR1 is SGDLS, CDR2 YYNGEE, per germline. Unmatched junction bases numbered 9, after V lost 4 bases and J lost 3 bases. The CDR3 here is CASSNQDRVYTGELFF. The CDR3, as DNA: TGTGCCAGCAGCAACCAAGACAGGGTCTACACCGGGGAGCTGTTTTTT.

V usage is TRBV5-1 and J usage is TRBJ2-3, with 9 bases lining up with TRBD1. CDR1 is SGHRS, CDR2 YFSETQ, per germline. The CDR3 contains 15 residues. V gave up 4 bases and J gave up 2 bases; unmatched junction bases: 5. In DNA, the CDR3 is TGCGCCAGCAGCAGGGGGACAGGGTTCACAGATACGCAGTATTTT. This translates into CASSRGTGFTDTQYF.